Listed below are T cell receptor beta chains from one sample, sequenced in a study of blood T cells in healthy people across ages. TCRdb reanalysed the 5' RACE reads using MiXCR and keeps one entry per CDR3 protein. The repertoire holds 1 million or so distinct CDR3 sequences, with 35% to 55% as singletons. The sequencing input was blood. The receptors derive from a woman aged 55-69 years in good health. Each CDR3 is given without its conserved first and last residue. A D gene is named only where the DNA matches it firmly.

TRBJ2-3,TRBV28,TRBD2,ASSLWHSLAEPGDPDTQY
TRBJ2-5,TRBV20-1,-,SAHTETQY
TRBJ2-7,TRBV12-3/TRBV12-4,TRBD2,ASGRDYEQY
TRBJ2-3,TRBV29-1,-,SVVGRATDTQY
TRBJ2-7,TRBV7-9,TRBD1,ASSPDTGGPYEQY
TRBJ2-1,TRBV10-3,TRBD2,AIRKDSGGNEQF
TRBJ2-1,TRBV20-1,TRBD2,SARTKLAGAQNEQF
-,TRBV5-1,TRBD2,ASSLGSQLAGVWETQY
TRBJ2-7,TRBV20-1,TRBD2,SARDWQTGTSYEQY
TRBJ2-5,TRBV5-1,TRBD2,ASSLAGEGYKQY
TRBJ2-1,TRBV20-1,-,SAPPPSVNEQF
TRBJ1-2,TRBV12-5,TRBD1,ASAPSMRQGKNYGYT
TRBJ2-7,TRBV29-1,TRBD2,SVEGLAGGPYNEQY
TRBJ2-5,TRBV5-6,TRBD2,ASSPGLAGEETQY
TRBJ2-3,TRBV7-2,TRBD2,ASSLDRRGSTDTQY
TRBJ2-7,TRBV3-1,-,ASSQSLAYEQY
TRBJ2-5,TRBV7-9,TRBD2,ASSLPGLAGGSYQETQY
TRBJ2-1,TRBV24-1,TRBD2,ATSDGSGRAYEQF
TRBJ2-1,TRBV4-2,-,ASSQEGASEQF
TRBJ2-2,TRBV5-6,TRBD2,ASSLEGGRSTGELF
TRBJ2-5,TRBV4-1,TRBD2,ASSQPGRDQETQY
TRBJ2-1,TRBV5-4,TRBD2,ASSLGLAGTNYNEQF
TRBJ2-1,TRBV6-2/TRBV6-3,TRBD2,ASGKAGVTSYNEQF
-,TRBV7-9,TRBD1,ASSSWGQGAYEQY
TRBJ2-1,TRBV5-1,-,ASSLEQLVSSYNEQF
TRBJ2-4,TRBV10-3,TRBD1,AIDRDRGPRGLDKNIQY
TRBJ2-1,TRBV11-3,-,ASSYGTAGWEQF
TRBJ2-4,TRBV10-3,-,AISTNYNEQY
TRBJ1-2,TRBV2,TRBD1,ASSENGQGYGYT
TRBJ2-7,TRBV7-2,TRBD1,ASSLGGDRGYEQY
-,TRBV7-9,-,ASSFRQTPYEQY
TRBJ2-1,TRBV11-2,TRBD1,ASSLTRTGSHNEQF
TRBJ2-5,TRBV5-6,-,ASSSSRQETQY
TRBJ2-3,TRBV20-1,TRBD2,SAQESSGTDTQY
TRBJ2-7,TRBV5-1,TRBD1,ASSFRPTGASSSYEQY
TRBJ2-1,TRBV7-7,TRBD1,ASSLGTGMVNEQF
TRBJ2-5,TRBV3-1,TRBD1,ASSQGPPGQGQETQY
TRBJ2-7,TRBV20-1,-,SALYGSSYEQY
TRBJ2-1,TRBV6-6,-,ASSYGGIYNEQF
-,TRBV11-2,TRBD2,ASSLGSSGKDNEQY
TRBJ1-5,TRBV6-1,-,ASRNRLAAHPQH